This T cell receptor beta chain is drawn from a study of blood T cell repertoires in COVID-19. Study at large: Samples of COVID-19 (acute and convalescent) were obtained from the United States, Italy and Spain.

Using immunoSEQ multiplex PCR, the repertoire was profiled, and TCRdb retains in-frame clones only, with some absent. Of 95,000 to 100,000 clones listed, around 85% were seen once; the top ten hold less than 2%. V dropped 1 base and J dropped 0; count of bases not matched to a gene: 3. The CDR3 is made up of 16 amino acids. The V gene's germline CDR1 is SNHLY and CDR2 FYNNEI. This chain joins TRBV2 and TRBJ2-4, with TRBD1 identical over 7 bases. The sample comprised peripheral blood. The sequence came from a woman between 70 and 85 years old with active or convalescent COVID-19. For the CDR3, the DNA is TGTGCCAGCAGTGAAGAGACAGGGCTAGCCAAAAACATTCAGTACTTC. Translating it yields CASSEETGLAKNIQYF.